Shown below are 13 T cell receptor beta chains from a single sample sequenced in a study of shared clonotypes between healthy human individuals. The data were produced by immunoSEQ multiplex PCR, yet TCRdb's version contains in-frame clones alone and is incomplete. The profile shows under 600,000 clones, roughly 79% of them singletons. The sequencing input was PBMCs. The receptors shown here come from a woman aged 40 to 50 in good health. Some clones in this sample may be carry-over from other donors' samples.

The chain has TRBV27 and TRBJ1-1, with D hard to call. CDR1 is MNHEY, CDR2 SMNVEV, per germline (reference sequence). Trimming removed 10 bases at V and 0 bases at J, with 12 bases between. The CDR3 totals 13 residues. The CDR3 nucleotides read TGTGCCACCCGGAGGGCATTGAACACTGAAGCTTTCTTT. Translated: CATRRALNTEAFF.

The chain combines TRBV28 with TRBJ1-2, with D hard to call. Germline V gives CDR1 MDHEN, CDR2 SYDVKM. This CDR3 region has 13 residues. The V gene lost 10 bases and the J gene lost 0 bases, with 12 bases spanning the gap. The CDR3 loop is CATHQWPNYGYTF. Here the CDR3 DNA reads TGTGCCACCCATCAGTGGCCTAACTATGGCTACACCTTC.

The chain recombines TRBV7-2 with TRBJ2-5, with 8 bases aligning to TRBD2. The closer fit of TRBJ2-7 to the DNA end suggests the J call may be wrong. There are 15 residues in the CDR3. Germline lookup yields CDR1 SGHTA and CDR2 FQGNSA. CDR3 amino acids: CASSLIPAGAYEQYF. CDR3 bases: TGTGCCAGCAGCTTAATTCCAGCGGGAGCCTACGAGCAGTACTTC.

The V gene is TRBV5-1, the J gene TRBJ2-7; 9 bases agree with TRBD1. The CDR3 is 15 residues long. The ends lost 4 bases at V and 6 bases at J; junction bases unmatched: 11. CDR1 is SGHRS, CDR2 YFSETQ, per germline. The CDR3 DNA sequence: TGCGCCAGCAGCCGGAGACAGGGGGGCTCGGCCGAGCAGTACTTC. Translation: CASSRRQGGSAEQYF.

V and J are TRBV7-2 and TRBJ2-1, with TRBD2 matching over 7 bases. J was trimmed by 9 bases and V by 8 bases; bases with no gene match: 7. The CDR3 runs 12 residues. The germline CDR1 and CDR2 sequences are SGHTA and FQGNSA. The CDR3 loop is CASGEGQGEQFF. In DNA form, the CDR3 reads TGTGCCAGCGGGGAGGGCCAGGGTGAGCAGTTCTTC.

This clone has only one observation. This likely traces to a read error, being one base from a far larger clone. This chain connects TRBV30 to TRBJ2-2; no clear D. The CDR3 totals 14 residues. The germline V gene encodes CDR1 GTSNPN and CDR2 SVGIG (reference sequence). V lost 1 base, J lost 1 base, and 7 bases lay in between. CDR3 loop: CAWSAQQNTGELFF. CDR3 DNA: TGTGCCTGGAGTGCACAACAGAACACCGGGGAGCTGTTTTTT. Full variable domain (outside the CDR3, taken from reference TRBV30 and TRBJ2-2): SQTIHQWPATLVQPVGSPLSLECTVEGTSNPNLYWYRQAAGRGLQLLFYSVGIGQISSEVPQNLSASRPQDRQFILSSKKLLLSDSGFYLCAWSAQQNTGELFFGEGSRLTVL.

The gene calls are TRBV11-2 and TRBJ2-1, with D possibly TRBD2 on 6 matching bases. Germline V gene sequence: CDR1 SGHAT, CDR2 FQNNGV. V was clipped by 10 bases and J by 3 bases, with 19 bases between them. The CDR3 runs 15 residues. The CDR3 nucleotides are TGTGCCAAGCTTCGGGGGAGCCCAGGCTACAATGAGCAGTTCTTC. Its translation: CAKLRGSPGYNEQFF.

This clone appeared a few times. The V gene is TRBV27, the J gene TRBJ2-3; D possibly corresponds to TRBD2 (6 bases). The length of the CDR3 is 14 residues. V dropped 5 bases and J dropped 2 bases, with 11 bases sitting between them. Germline V gene data show CDR1 as MNHEY and CDR2 as SMNVEV (reference sequence). CDR3: CASSLRLVTDTQYF. CDR3 bases: TGTGCCAGCAGTCTTAGACTAGTCACAGATACGCAGTATTTT.

The CDR3 DNA sequence: TGTGCCAGCAGGGGGACAGGGGAGAACATTCAGTACTTC. It translates to CASRGTGENIQYF. V and J are TRBV6-1 and TRBJ2-4; 10 bases match TRBD1. V gave up 6 bases and J gave up 7 bases; unmatched junction bases: 3. The CDR3 spans 13 residues. Germline V CDR1 and CDR2: MNHNS, SASEGT.

This clone was seen repeatedly, ten times or more. This chain links TRBV7-9 with TRBJ2-3; 10 positions agree with TRBD2. This CDR3 has 15 amino acids. Unmatched junction bases numbered 9, after V lost 7 bases and J lost 5 bases. Germline CDR1 and CDR2: SEHNR and FQNEAQ (reference sequence). CDR3: CASNRGSGRGDTQYF. CDR3 in DNA: TGTGCCAGCAACCGGGGGAGCGGGAGGGGAGATACGCAGTATTTT. The variable domain in full, completed from reference TRBV7-9 and TRBJ2-3, reads DTGVSQNPRHKITKRGQNVTFRCDPISEHNRLYWYRQTLGQGPEFLTYFQNEAQLEKSRLLSDRFSAERPKGSFSTLEIQRTEQGDSAMYLCASNRGSGRGDTQYFGPGTRLTVL.

V and J are TRBV6-6 and TRBJ1-5; TRBD1 is a possible D gene (6 bases). Trimming pared 6 bases from V and 4 bases from J, leaving 13 bases between. This CDR3 is 14 amino acids long. From germline, CDR1 is MNHNY and CDR2 SVGAGI (reference sequence). For the CDR3, the DNA is TGTGCCAGCAGGGGGGCCGGTGGTAATCAGCCCCAGCATTTT. This gives the protein CASRGAGGNQPQHF.

This clone was seen a single time. This rearrangement joins TRBV7-3 to TRBJ2-7, with D possibly being TRBD2 (6 bases). The CDR3 sequence is 12 residues long. With 5 bases removed from V and 7 bases from J, the gap between germline ends came to 12 bases. CDR1 and CDR2 (germline): SGHTA, FQGTGA. The CDR3 coding sequence is TGTGCCAGCAGCGAGACTAGTCGGGAGCAGTACTTC. This sequence encodes CASSETSREQYF.

The chain links TRBV7-8 to TRBJ1-4; 7 bases match TRBD1. The CDR3 consists of 14 residues. V dropped 3 bases and J dropped 4; count of bases not matched to a gene: 2. Germline-derived CDR1 and CDR2 are SGHVS and FQNEAQ. The CDR3 loop is CASSFDRVNEKLFF. CDR3 nucleotides: TGTGCCAGCAGCTTCGACAGGGTTAATGAAAAACTGTTTTTT.